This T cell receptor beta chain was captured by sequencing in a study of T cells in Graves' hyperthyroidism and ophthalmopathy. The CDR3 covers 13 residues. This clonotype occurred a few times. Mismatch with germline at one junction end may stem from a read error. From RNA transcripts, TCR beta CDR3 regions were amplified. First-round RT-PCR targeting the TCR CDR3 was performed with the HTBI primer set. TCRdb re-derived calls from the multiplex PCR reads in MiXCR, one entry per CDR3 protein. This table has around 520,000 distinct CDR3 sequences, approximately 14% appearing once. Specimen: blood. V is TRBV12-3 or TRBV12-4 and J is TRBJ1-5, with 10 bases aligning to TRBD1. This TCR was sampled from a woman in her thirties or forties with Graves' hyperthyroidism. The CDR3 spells CAGRGQGRQPQHF. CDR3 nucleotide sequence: TGTGCCGGCAGGGGACAGGGGAGACAGCCCCAGCATTTT.